This passage covers 32 T cell receptor beta chains from one sample sequenced in a study of cytomegalovirus exposure and HLA in healthy donors. The PCR ran on 60 Vbeta and 13 Jbeta primers. Using immunoSEQ multiplex PCR, the repertoire was profiled, and TCRdb retains in-frame clones only, with some absent. Here the sample spans around 120,000 clones, 8.5% to 10% being singletons. The sample comprised PBMCs. The receptors here all came from a man aged 25-40 years in good health and CMV-seronegative.

This clone was detected only a few times. The CDR3 is CAWRAGTGRTEQYF. The DNA for the CDR3 is TGTGCCTGGAGGGCCGGGACAGGGAGGACCGAGCAGTACTTC. This chain connects TRBV30 to TRBJ2-7, with 9 bases matching TRBD1. CDR3 length: 14 amino acids. Germline CDR1 and CDR2: GTSNPN and SVGIG (reference sequence). With 3 bases clipped from V and 6 bases from J, the junction kept 9 bases outside the gene matches.

This chain connects TRBV4-1 to TRBJ2-1, with 7 positions matching TRBD2. V lost 3 bases to trimming and J lost 4 bases; unmatched junction nucleotides: 6. Germline V lookup: CDR1 MGHRA, CDR2 YSYEKL. This CDR3 comprises 15 residues. The CDR3, as DNA: TGCGCCAGCAGCCAGCCTAGCGGTATTTACAATGAGCAGTTCTTC. Protein: CASSQPSGIYNEQFF.

This clone was recorded a few times. This chain uses TRBV19 with TRBJ2-3, with 7 nucleotides matching TRBD1. The CDR3 length is 15 residues. The germline CDR1 and CDR2 sequences are LNHDA and SQIVND (reference sequence). J gave up 0 bases and V 2 bases, and 2 bases lay outside the gene matches. The DNA for the CDR3 is TGTGCCAGTAGTATACAGGGGGTAAGCACAGATACGCAGTATTTT. This codes for CASSIQGVSTDTQYF.

In this sample, this clone turned up a few times. The rearrangement links TRBV9 to TRBJ2-1; D is possibly TRBD2 (5 bases). The V and J ends lost 0 bases and 5 bases respectively, with 21 bases between them. Germline assignment: CDR1 SGDLS and CDR2 YYNGEE. CDR3 length: 18 amino acids. CDR3 nucleotides: TGTGCCAGCAGCGTAGGTCAAACTAGACAACGGCGAAACAATGAGCAGTTCTTC. Its translation is CASSVGQTRQRRNNEQFF.

J is TRBJ2-5 and V is TRBV13; D possibly corresponds to TRBD2 (7 bases). This CDR3 has 16 residues. Germline V gives CDR1 PRHDT, CDR2 FYEKMQ (reference sequence). The germline V and J ends were trimmed by 3 bases and 6 bases, with 20 bases remaining between them. For the CDR3, the DNA is TGTGCCAGCAGCTTGGGGGGGCGGAGGGGGATGAAGACCCAGTACTTC. Protein sequence: CASSLGGRRGMKTQYF.

Worth noting for this clone: A junction boundary mismatches the germline segment, possibly from a read error. The chain uses TRBV7-7 and TRBJ2-1; D is possibly TRBD2 (5 bases). CDR1 is SSHAT, CDR2 FNYEAQ, per germline (reference sequence). This CDR3 contains 13 residues. CDR3 DNA sequence: TGTGCTAGCAGCGGAGGAGCGGCGCGGGTGTGGATCTTC. Protein: CASSGGAARVWIF.

This clone occurred a few times. CDR3 loop: CASSPPTGRGVYNEQFF. The CDR3 DNA reads as TGTGCCAGCAGTCCCCCCACGGGGCGGGGGGTCTACAATGAGCAGTTCTTC. The chain uses TRBV7-9 and TRBJ2-1; 8 bases match TRBD2. The germline CDR1 and CDR2 sequences are SEHNR and FQNEAQ (reference sequence). The junction had 13 bases not matched to a gene; V was cut back by 6 bases and J by 3 bases. The CDR3 runs 17 residues. The entire variable domain, with the rest obtained from reference TRBV7-9 and TRBJ2-1, is as follows: DTGVSQNPRHKITKRGQNVTFRCDPISEHNRLYWYRQTLGQGPEFLTYFQNEAQLEKSRLLSDRFSAERPKGSFSTLEIQRTEQGDSAMYLCASSPPTGRGVYNEQFFGPGTRLTVL.

The chain carries TRBV6-1 and TRBJ1-2; D gene ambiguous. The CDR3 runs to 15 residues. The V gene's germline CDR1 is MNHNS and CDR2 SASEGT. Trimming left V 2 bases short and J 4 bases short, with 14 bases between. The CDR3 spells CASSEYPRGGYGYTF. Written as DNA, the CDR3 is TGTGCCAGCAGTGAATACCCCCGCGGTGGCTATGGCTACACCTTC.

This clone was found a few times. In DNA, the CDR3 is TGCGCCAGCAGCCAAGGGACTAGCGGGGCAGATACGCAGTATTTT. Protein product: CASSQGTSGADTQYF. This chain connects TRBV4-3 to TRBJ2-3, with 12 bases fitting TRBD2. There are 15 residues in the CDR3. Germline trimming cut 1 base from V and 4 bases from J; bases unmatched to any gene: 0. Germline assignment: CDR1 LGHNA and CDR2 YSLEER.

The rearrangement uses TRBV25-1 and TRBJ2-7; a possible D gene is TRBD1 (5 bases). V was shortened by 4 bases and J by 2 bases, with 12 bases between the two germline ends. The CDR3 extends over 14 amino acids. Germline V lookup: CDR1 MGHDK, CDR2 SYGVNS. CDR3 residues: CASSGRGITYEQYF. As DNA, the CDR3 is TGTGCCAGCAGTGGAAGGGGCATCACCTACGAGCAGTACTTC.

Only a few counts were recorded for this clone. V and J are TRBV10-3 and TRBJ2-7, with D possibly matching TRBD2 (6 bases). V was trimmed by 4 bases and J by 4 bases, leaving 11 bases between them. Germline V CDR1 and CDR2: ENHRY, SYGVKD. This CDR3 spans 13 amino acids. Here the CDR3 DNA reads TGTGCCATCAGTGGGGTCGGGGGTTACGAGCAGTACTTC. Its translation is CAISGVGGYEQYF.

The table lists this clone with a few counts. This chain connects TRBV10-3 to TRBJ1-3; no firm D call. The CDR3 length is 17 residues. V was trimmed by 0 bases and J by 0 bases, leaving 12 bases between them. CDR1 and CDR2 from the germline V gene are ENHRY and SYGVKD. CDR3 protein: CAISESIGGSSGNTIYF. CDR3 DNA: TGTGCCATCAGTGAGTCGATTGGAGGGAGCTCTGGAAACACCATATATTTT.

The chain couples TRBV5-4 to TRBJ2-2, with D perhaps matching TRBD2 (6 bases). V gave up 0 bases and J gave up 6 bases, with 12 bases separating them. The CDR3 runs 15 residues. Germline V gene data show CDR1 as SGHNT and CDR2 as YYREEE (reference sequence). The CDR3 loop is CASSLGGVPAGELFF. CDR3 DNA: TGTGCCAGCAGCTTGGGGGGGGTGCCCGCCGGGGAGCTGTTTTTT.

This clone was picked up a small number of times. The rearrangement joins TRBV7-3 to TRBJ2-2; 8 nucleotides match TRBD2. The V gene's germline CDR1 is SGHTA and CDR2 FQGTGA. The V segment lost 5 bases and the J segment 3 bases; nucleotides outside the gene matches: 5. The CDR3 length is 15 residues. The DNA of the CDR3 is TGTGCCAGCAGCACCACTAGCGGATACACCGGGGAGCTGTTTTTT. Translating it yields CASSTTSGYTGELFF.

V gene TRBV25-1 combines with J gene TRBJ2-2, with D possibly being TRBD1 (6 bases). This CDR3 is built from 14 residues. The germline V gene has CDR1 MGHDK and CDR2 SYGVNS. V was clipped by 6 bases and J by 1 base, with 9 bases between them. The CDR3 DNA follows: TGTGCCAGCAGAAAGGGACAGAACACCGGGGAGCTGTTTTTT. Residues: CASRKGQNTGELFF.

This clone turned up a few times. The chain employs TRBV5-4 and TRBJ1-1, with a possible D match to TRBD1 (5 bases). V lost 2 bases, J lost 1 base, and 9 bases lay in between. The CDR3 consists of 14 residues. Germline V gives CDR1 SGHNT, CDR2 YYREEE (reference sequence). DNA for the CDR3: TGTGCCAGCAGCTTAGGAGGGGAGAACACTGAAGCTTTCTTT. Encoded protein: CASSLGGENTEAFF.

This clone was counted between two and nine times. The rearrangement links TRBV28 to TRBJ2-7; 7 nucleotides match TRBD2. Germline V gene lookup returns CDR1 MDHEN and CDR2 SYDVKM. This CDR3 has 14 residues. J was trimmed by 2 bases and V by 5 bases; bases with no gene match: 6. Written as DNA, the CDR3 is TGTGCCAGCAGTCCCCCTAGCGGAACCTACGAGCAGTACTTC. It yields the protein CASSPPSGTYEQYF.

This clone was counted between two and nine times. The genes are TRBV30 and TRBJ1-5; the D gene is possibly TRBD1 (5 bases). Germline values: CDR1 GTSNPN, CDR2 SVGIG (reference sequence). The CDR3 runs to 14 residues. V lost 5 bases, J lost 1 base, and 12 bases lay in between. The CDR3 protein is CAWAGLNSNQPQHF. In DNA form, the CDR3 reads TGTGCCTGGGCGGGACTGAACAGCAATCAGCCCCAGCATTTT.

This clone has a handful of counts. The J gene is TRBJ2-5, the V gene TRBV7-9, with D perhaps TRBD1 (6 bases). With the DNA end fitting TRBJ2-7 better, the J assignment may be wrong. CDR3 length equals 13 residues. Germline V gene sequence: CDR1 SEHNR, CDR2 FQNEAQ (reference sequence). CDR3: CASSGRGGYEQYF. In DNA, the CDR3 is TGTGCCAGCAGCGGGAGAGGGGGCTACGAGCAGTACTTC.

This clone has only a few counts. J is TRBJ2-7 and V is TRBV7-2; D might be TRBD2 (5 bases). V was trimmed by 1 base and J by 9 bases, leaving 10 bases between them. Germline lookup yields CDR1 SGHTA and CDR2 FQGNSA. The CDR3 consists of 12 residues. The CDR3 region has the DNA TGTGCCAGCAGCTTAGATCTAGCTCGGCAGTACTTC. Translating gives CASSLDLARQYF.

This clone was seen only a few times. This chain uses TRBV21-1 with TRBJ2-7; the table calls TRBD1, which could not be checked here. TRBV21-1 is a documented pseudogene. This CDR3 is 18 amino acids long. CDR3 DNA: TGTGCCAGCAGCAAACCGGGACAGGGGGCGAAGATATCCTACGAGCAGTACTTC. It translates to CASSKPGQGAKISYEQYF.

This clone showed up just a few times. The chain employs TRBV7-9 and TRBJ2-7, with 9 bases that match TRBD1. J gave up 5 bases and V 4 bases, and 9 bases lay outside the gene matches. The germline V gene has CDR1 SEHNR and CDR2 FQNEAQ (reference sequence). The CDR3 sequence is 15 residues long. CDR3 region: CASSSPPGQGNEQYF. Here the CDR3 DNA reads TGTGCCAGCAGCTCCCCGCCGGGACAGGGTAACGAGCAGTACTTC.

The CDR3, as DNA: TGTGCCAGCAGTGAATTTGGCCAGAACACTGAAGCTTTCTTT. It specifies CASSEFGQNTEAFF. The chain recombines TRBV25-1 with TRBJ1-1; D is undetermined. This CDR3 is built from 14 residues. V lost 1 base to trimming and J lost 1 base, with 7 bases between them. The germline V gene has CDR1 MGHDK and CDR2 SYGVNS.

The chain recombines TRBV7-2 with TRBJ2-2, with D possibly matching TRBD2 (6 bases). V gave up 0 bases and J gave up 5 bases, with 13 bases separating them. The CDR3 covers 16 residues. The germline V gene encodes CDR1 SGHTA and CDR2 FQGNSA. The CDR3 is CASSLAYGGWTGELFF. CDR3 nucleotide sequence: TGTGCCAGCAGCTTAGCGTACGGGGGATGGACCGGGGAGCTGTTTTTT.

The rearrangement joins TRBV5-6 to TRBJ2-2; a weak D match, TRBD2 (6 bases). The germline V and J ends were trimmed by 1 base and 3 bases, with 13 bases remaining between them. This CDR3 comprises 16 residues. CDR1 is SGHDT, CDR2 YYEEEE, per germline. CDR3 amino acids: CASSLFTGVDTGELFF. The CDR3 bases are TGTGCCAGCAGCTTGTTTACGGGAGTCGACACCGGGGAGCTGTTTTTT.

This clone was found a few times. The V and J genes are TRBV29-1 and TRBJ1-3; 8 positions agree with TRBD1. The J segment lost 8 bases and the V segment lost 4 bases, leaving 10 bases of the junction unmatched. Germline-derived CDR1 and CDR2 are SQVTM and ANQGSEA. The CDR3 has 14 residues. DNA of the CDR3: TGCAGCGTTGCAAATAGCCAGGGGGCGGACACCATATATTTT. Its protein product is CSVANSQGADTIYF.

The CDR3 is CASTNTGELFF. The CDR3 DNA reads TGTGCCAGCACCAATACCGGGGAGCTGTTTTTT. The chain links TRBV5-5 to TRBJ2-2; D unresolved. Per the germline V gene, CDR1 is SGHKS and CDR2 is YYEKEE (reference sequence). V was cut by 6 bases and J by 5 bases, with 5 bases left in between. The CDR3 totals 11 residues.

J is TRBJ2-1 and V is TRBV27; possible D gene TRBD2, 6 bases. Looked up from germline, CDR1 is MNHEY and CDR2 is SMNVEV (reference sequence). V lost 4 bases and J 4 bases, leaving 20 bases between the germline ends. This CDR3 has 17 amino acids. The CDR3, as DNA: TGTGCCAGCAGTTCGAATGTGAGGTTGGGGACTTACAATGAGCAGTTCTTC. This encodes CASSSNVRLGTYNEQFF.

This clone was seen more than once but under ten times. V gene TRBV6-8 combines with J gene TRBJ1-3; a weak D match, TRBD1 (5 bases). CDR1 MNHGY and CDR2 SAAAGT come from the germline V gene. The CDR3 totals 16 residues. Trimming cost V 7 bases and J 0 bases, with 16 bases left between them. CDR3 loop: CASKPRRGVSGNTIYF. CDR3 DNA sequence: TGTGCCAGCAAGCCACGACGGGGGGTCTCTGGAAACACCATATATTTT.

The chain uses TRBV11-2 and TRBJ2-7; TRBD2 agrees at 9 bases. The length of the CDR3 is 18 residues. The germline V gene encodes CDR1 SGHAT and CDR2 FQNNGV. V dropped 5 bases and J dropped 6; count of bases not matched to a gene: 20. The CDR3 protein is CASSRSPSSGIRYGEQYF. DNA for the CDR3: TGTGCCAGCAGCCGAAGTCCCTCTAGCGGGATAAGGTATGGCGAGCAGTACTTC.

This clone was seen a handful of times. The chain recombines TRBV5-6 with TRBJ1-4; 8 bases align to TRBD1. The length of the CDR3 is 19 residues. Looked up from germline, CDR1 is SGHDT and CDR2 is YYEEEE. V shed 2 bases, J shed 5 bases, and the junction held 17 bases outside the gene matches. CDR3 coding DNA: TGTGCCAGCAGCTTCGCGGGTATTAGGGACAGGACCAAAAATGAAAAACTGTTTTTT. Translating it yields CASSFAGIRDRTKNEKLFF.

This clone has only a few counts. The chain combines TRBV18 with TRBJ2-3; a weak D match, TRBD2 (6 bases). Germline CDR1 KGHSH, CDR2 LQKENI. V was pared by 5 bases and J by 11 bases, with 17 bases between. This CDR3 has 13 residues. CDR3 nucleotide sequence: TGTGCCAGCTCAACCGGGAGCCTGGAGGGGCAGTATTTT. Its protein product is CASSTGSLEGQYF. The full variable domain, rest sourced from reference TRBV18 and TRBJ2-3, is NAGVMQNPRHLVRRRGQEARLRCSPMKGHSHVYWYRQLPEEGLKFMVYLQKENIIDESGMPKERFSAEFPKEGPSILRIQQVVRGDSAAYFCASSTGSLEGQYFGPGTRLTVL.